This entry is about one T cell receptor (beta chain). This CDR3 spans 15 amino acids. The V and J ends lost 6 bases and 7 bases respectively, with 18 bases between them. Germline V gives CDR1 MGHDK, CDR2 SYGVNS. Sample-barcoded 5' priming and a J-beta primer mix drove a second PCR of roughly 6 to 12 cycles. TCRdb re-derived calls from the 5' RACE reads in MiXCR, one entry per CDR3 protein. The sample consists of around 1,500,000 distinct CDR3 sequences, approximately 30% of them appearing once. The sample comes from a study of blood T cells in healthy people across ages. Sequencing was done on a sample of blood. The source of this sequence is a woman aged 25 to 39 in good health. The rearrangement uses TRBV25-1 and TRBJ1-4; the D is unclear. CDR3 in amino acids: CASSSHEVEGEKLFF. In DNA form, the CDR3 reads TGTGCCAGCAGCTCCCACGAGGTTGAGGGTGAAAAACTGTTTTTT.